These 19 T cell receptor beta chains were sequenced from one sample in a study of OX40 agonist ivuxolimab in advanced cancers. Using immunoSEQ multiplex PCR, the repertoire was profiled, and TCRdb retains in-frame clones only, with some absent. This repertoire shows about 18,000 clones, around three quarters found once; its top ten account for under 15%. The sequenced sample was CD4+ or CD8+ T cells sorted from blood, obtained in a trial of the OX40 agonist ivuxolimab. These receptors were collected from an adult with an advanced solid tumor such as melanoma, head and neck, liver or kidney cancer.

The chain uses TRBV29-1 and TRBJ2-1; no clear D gene. The CDR3 contains 11 residues. CDR1 and CDR2 (germline): SQVTM, ANQGSEA. With 2 bases removed from V and 7 bases from J, the gap between germline ends came to 6 bases. CDR3 coding DNA: TGCAGCGTTGAAATGTGGAATGAGCAGTTCTTC. Protein product: CSVEMWNEQFF.

CDR3: CASSPKIGPQHF. CDR3 DNA sequence: TGTGCCAGCTCACCAAAAATCGGGCCCCAGCATTTT. J is TRBJ1-5 and V is TRBV18, with no clear D. V lost 2 bases and J 9 bases, leaving 8 bases between the germline ends. Germline V gives CDR1 KGHSH, CDR2 LQKENI. The CDR3 totals 12 residues.

V gene TRBV21-1 combines with J gene TRBJ1-1. TRBV21-1 is deemed a pseudogene. CDR3 length equals 17 residues. Here the CDR3 DNA reads TGTGCCAGCAGCAAAGCCTGCAGCGACGGCTTGAACACTGAAGCTTTCTTT. Its protein is CASSKACSDGLNTEAFF.

The chain has TRBV7-6 and TRBJ2-5; 7 nucleotides align to TRBD1. J gave up 11 bases and V 1 base, and 7 bases lay outside the gene matches. This CDR3 is 13 amino acids long. CDR1 is SGHVS and CDR2 is FNYEAQ in the germline V gene. CDR3 nucleotides: TGTGCCAGCAGCTTAGGTGACAGGGCTGAGCAGTACTTC. Translating it yields CASSLGDRAEQYF.

The J gene is TRBJ2-5, the V gene TRBV7-2; TRBD1 is a possible D gene (6 bases). This CDR3 is built from 14 residues. CDR1 and CDR2 (germline): SGHTA, FQGNSA. The germline V and J ends were trimmed by 1 base and 1 base, with 7 bases remaining between them. DNA of the CDR3: TGTGCCAGCAGCTTAGGAGGGGGCCAAGAGACCCAGTACTTC. The encoded protein is CASSLGGGQETQYF.

The chain links TRBV27 to TRBJ2-7; D is perhaps TRBD1 (6 bases). Germline V gene data show CDR1 as MNHEY and CDR2 as SMNVEV (reference sequence). This CDR3 has 14 residues. The V end was cut by 3 bases, the J end by 5 bases, with 14 bases between. The CDR3 here is CASSFWQGSDEQYF. CDR3 nucleotides: TGTGCCAGCAGTTTTTGGCAGGGGAGCGACGAGCAGTACTTC.

The chain has TRBV30 and TRBJ2-6; no reliable D call. Between the trimmed V and J ends, which lost 4 bases and 2 bases, there was a span of 6 bases. The CDR3 covers 13 residues. CDR1 and CDR2 from the germline V gene are GTSNPN and SVGIG (reference sequence). CDR3 bases: TGTGCCTGGAAGATAGCTGGGGCCAACGTCCTGACTTTC. It codes for CAWKIAGANVLTF. The variable domain in full, completed from reference TRBV30 and TRBJ2-6, reads SQTIHQWPATLVQPVGSPLSLECTVEGTSNPNLYWYRQAAGRGLQLLFYSVGIGQISSEVPQNLSASRPQDRQFILSSKKLLLSDSGFYLCAWKIAGANVLTFGAGSRLTVL.

The chain couples TRBV7-2 to TRBJ2-3; no clear D. This CDR3 spans 12 amino acids. V gave up 1 base and J gave up 7 bases, with 6 bases separating them. CDR1 and CDR2 from the germline V gene are SGHTA and FQGNSA. The CDR3 DNA is TGTGCCAGCAGCTTAGAAGTGCATACGCAGTATTTT. This codes for CASSLEVHTQYF. The whole variable domain, remainder taken from reference TRBV7-2 and TRBJ2-3, is GAGVSQSPSNKVTEKGKDVELRCDPISGHTALYWYRQSLGQGLEFLIYFQGNSAPDKSGLPSDRFSAERTGGSVSTLTIQRTQQEDSAVYLCASSLEVHTQYFGPGTRLTVL.

The chain carries TRBV19 and TRBJ1-1; D is possibly TRBD1 (6 bases). Between the trimmed V and J ends, which lost 6 bases and 1 base, there was a span of 15 bases. CDR1 and CDR2 (germline): LNHDA, SQIVND (reference sequence). The CDR3 extends over 15 amino acids. This CDR3 reads CASSLEGQPNTEAFF. In DNA, the CDR3 is TGTGCCAGTAGCCTCGAAGGACAGCCGAACACTGAAGCTTTCTTT.

V usage is TRBV5-4 and J usage is TRBJ2-3; no clear D. Trimming cost V 4 bases and J 1 base, with 19 bases left between them. The germline V gene has CDR1 SGHNT and CDR2 YYREEE (reference sequence). The CDR3 consists of 17 residues. The CDR3 region is CASSKSRADRGTDTQYF. In nucleotides, the CDR3 is TGTGCCAGCAGCAAGAGTAGGGCAGACCGAGGCACAGATACGCAGTATTTT.

The gene calls are TRBV7-6 and TRBJ2-1; D may be TRBD1 (6 bases). Germline CDR1 and CDR2: SGHVS and FNYEAQ. This CDR3 contains 15 residues. With 8 bases removed from V and 7 bases from J, the gap between germline ends came to 21 bases. CDR3 sequence: CASVGQLGVGNEQFF. Written as DNA, the CDR3 is TGTGCCAGCGTCGGACAGCTCGGGGTAGGGAATGAGCAGTTCTTC.

The chain recombines TRBV11-2 with TRBJ2-5; the match to TRBD2 covers 11 bases. This CDR3 has 14 residues. In germline, CDR1 is SGHAT, CDR2 FQNNGV. The V and J ends lost 6 bases and 4 bases, in that order; junction bases with no gene match: 4. The CDR3: CASRVGLAGETQYF. CDR3 nucleotide sequence: TGTGCCAGCAGGGTCGGACTAGCGGGAGAGACCCAGTACTTC.

This sequence joins TRBV7-2 and TRBJ2-5; 9 nucleotides match TRBD1. The CDR3 runs to 15 residues. The germline gives CDR1 SGHTA, CDR2 FQGNSA. V shed 3 bases and J 4 bases; nucleotides not matched to a gene: 6. CDR3 amino acids: CASSFGDRDRETQYF. For the CDR3, the DNA is TGTGCCAGCAGCTTCGGGGACAGGGACCGAGAGACCCAGTACTTC. Supplemented by reference TRBV7-2 and TRBJ2-5, the full variable domain reads GAGVSQSPSNKVTEKGKDVELRCDPISGHTALYWYRQSLGQGLEFLIYFQGNSAPDKSGLPSDRFSAERTGGSVSTLTIQRTQQEDSAVYLCASSFGDRDRETQYFGPGTRLLVL.

As concerns this clone: A junction boundary mismatches the germline segment, possibly from a read error. The chain recombines TRBV20-1 with TRBJ1-2; D unclear. CDR3 length: 8 residues. The germline V gene encodes CDR1 DFQATT and CDR2 SNEGSKA (reference sequence). The CDR3 loop reads CSARLDYF. The CDR3 DNA follows: TGCAGTGCTAGGTTGGACTACTTC.

J is TRBJ1-2 and V is TRBV7-9; TRBD1 is a possible D gene (6 bases). The V end lost 4 bases, the J end lost 5 bases, and 14 bases lay between the germline ends. The CDR3 length is 14 residues. Germline assignment: CDR1 SEHNR and CDR2 FQNEAQ (reference sequence). The CDR3 region is CASSSQTGEYGYTF. The CDR3 bases are TGTGCCAGCAGCTCCCAGACAGGAGAATATGGCTACACCTTC.

This chain connects TRBV6-6 to TRBJ1-1; D is undetermined. From germline, CDR1 is MNHNY and CDR2 SVGAGI (reference sequence). Trimming took 2 bases from V and 5 from J, leaving 6 bases between them. The CDR3 loop spans 12 amino acids. The CDR3 here is CASSYRETEAFF. The CDR3 DNA reads as TGTGCCAGCAGTTACAGGGAAACTGAAGCTTTCTTT.

The V gene is TRBV18, the J gene TRBJ1-3; no clear D gene. V was cut by 0 bases and J by 1 base, with 7 bases left in between. CDR3 size: 15 residues. CDR1 and CDR2 (germline): KGHSH, LQKENI. CDR3 amino acids: CASSPPAGSGNTIYF. CDR3 nucleotides: TGTGCCAGCTCACCACCCGCCGGGTCTGGAAACACCATATATTTT.

This chain links TRBV6-4 with TRBJ1-5, with D possibly matching TRBD1 (5 bases). The CDR3 spans 14 residues. V was clipped by 3 bases and J by 4 bases, with 10 bases between them. Germline CDR1 MRHNA, CDR2 SNTAGT. The CDR3 is CASSEGPGNQPQHF. The CDR3 DNA reads as TGTGCCAGCAGTGAAGGGCCAGGGAATCAGCCCCAGCATTTT.

This chain connects TRBV6-6 to TRBJ1-5; weak D call: TRBD1 (5 bases). The CDR3 runs 14 residues. Germline assignment: CDR1 MNHNY and CDR2 SVGAGI (reference sequence). The V and J ends lost 0 bases and 2 bases respectively, with 5 bases between them. This CDR3 reads CASSYSTGNQPQHF. DNA of the CDR3: TGTGCCAGCAGTTACTCGACAGGCAATCAGCCCCAGCATTTT.